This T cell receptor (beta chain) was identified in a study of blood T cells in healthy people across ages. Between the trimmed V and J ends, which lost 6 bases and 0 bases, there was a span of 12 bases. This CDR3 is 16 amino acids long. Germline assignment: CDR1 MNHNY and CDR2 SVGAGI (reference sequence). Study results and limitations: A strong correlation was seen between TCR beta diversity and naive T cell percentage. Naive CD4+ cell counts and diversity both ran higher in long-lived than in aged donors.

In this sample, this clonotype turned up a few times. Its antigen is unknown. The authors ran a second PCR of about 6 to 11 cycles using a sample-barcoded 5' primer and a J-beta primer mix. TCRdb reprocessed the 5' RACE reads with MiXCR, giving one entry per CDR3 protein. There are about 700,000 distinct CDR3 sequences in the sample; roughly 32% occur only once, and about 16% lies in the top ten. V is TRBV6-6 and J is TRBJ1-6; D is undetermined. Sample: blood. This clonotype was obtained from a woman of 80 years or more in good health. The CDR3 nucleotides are TGTGCCAGCAGACTGGACCGGAGCTCCTATAATTCACCCCTCCACTTT. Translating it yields CASRLDRSSYNSPLHF.